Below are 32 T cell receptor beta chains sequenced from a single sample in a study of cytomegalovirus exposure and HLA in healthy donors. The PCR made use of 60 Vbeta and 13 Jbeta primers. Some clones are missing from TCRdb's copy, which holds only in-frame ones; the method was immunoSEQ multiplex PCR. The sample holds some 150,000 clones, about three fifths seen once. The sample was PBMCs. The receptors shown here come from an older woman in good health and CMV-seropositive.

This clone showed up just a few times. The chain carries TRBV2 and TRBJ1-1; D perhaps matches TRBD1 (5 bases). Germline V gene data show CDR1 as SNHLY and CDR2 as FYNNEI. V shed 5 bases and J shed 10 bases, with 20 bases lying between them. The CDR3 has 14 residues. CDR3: CASSPRGSREVAFF. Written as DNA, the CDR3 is TGTGCCAGCAGTCCTCGGGGGAGTAGGGAGGTAGCTTTCTTT.

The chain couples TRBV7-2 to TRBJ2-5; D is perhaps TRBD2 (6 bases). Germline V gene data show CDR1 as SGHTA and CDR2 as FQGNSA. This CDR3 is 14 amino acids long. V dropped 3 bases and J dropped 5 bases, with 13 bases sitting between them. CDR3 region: CASSFRRETETQYF. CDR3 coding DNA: TGTGCCAGCAGCTTTCGGAGGGAGACCGAGACCCAGTACTTC.

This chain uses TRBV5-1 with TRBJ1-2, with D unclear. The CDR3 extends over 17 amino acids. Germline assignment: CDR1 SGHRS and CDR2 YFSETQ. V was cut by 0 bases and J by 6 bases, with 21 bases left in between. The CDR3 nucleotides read TGCGCCAGCAGCTTGGGGGGTTCTACCACGGGAGCGAATGGCTACACCTTC. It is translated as CASSLGGSTTGANGYTF.

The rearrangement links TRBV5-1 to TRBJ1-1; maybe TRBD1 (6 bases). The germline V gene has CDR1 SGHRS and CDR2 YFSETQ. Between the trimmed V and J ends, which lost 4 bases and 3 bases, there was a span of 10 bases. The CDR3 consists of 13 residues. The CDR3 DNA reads TGCGCCAGCAGCGTTGGACAGCACACTGAAGCTTTCTTT. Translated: CASSVGQHTEAFF.

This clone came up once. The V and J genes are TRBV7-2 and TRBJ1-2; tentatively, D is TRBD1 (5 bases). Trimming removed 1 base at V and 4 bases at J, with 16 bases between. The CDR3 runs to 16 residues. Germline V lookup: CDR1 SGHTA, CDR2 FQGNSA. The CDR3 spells CASSLDQPGSSYGYTF. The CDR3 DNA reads TGTGCCAGCAGCTTAGATCAGCCAGGGTCCTCCTATGGCTACACCTTC.

CDR3 coding DNA: TGCGCCAGCAGCTCATTGGGGGCTACCACTGAAGCTTTCTTT. Residues: CASSSLGATTEAFF. The chain employs TRBV5-1 and TRBJ1-1; TRBD1 might be the D (6 bases). Germline assignment: CDR1 SGHRS and CDR2 YFSETQ. The CDR3 has 14 residues. Trimming stripped 3 bases from V and 4 bases from J, with 13 bases between.

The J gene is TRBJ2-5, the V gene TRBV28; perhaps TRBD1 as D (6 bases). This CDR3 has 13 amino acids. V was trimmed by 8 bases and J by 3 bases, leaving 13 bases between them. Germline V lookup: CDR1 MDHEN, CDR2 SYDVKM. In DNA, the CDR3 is TGTGCCAGCCGACAGGAGAGCAAAGAGACCCAGTACTTC. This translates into CASRQESKETQYF.

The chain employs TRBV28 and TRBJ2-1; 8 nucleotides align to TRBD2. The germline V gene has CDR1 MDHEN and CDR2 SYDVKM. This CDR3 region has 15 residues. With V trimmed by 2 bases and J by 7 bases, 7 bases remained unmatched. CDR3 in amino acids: CASSLAGGEWNEQFF. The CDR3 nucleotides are TGTGCCAGCAGTTTAGCGGGAGGTGAGTGGAATGAGCAGTTCTTC.

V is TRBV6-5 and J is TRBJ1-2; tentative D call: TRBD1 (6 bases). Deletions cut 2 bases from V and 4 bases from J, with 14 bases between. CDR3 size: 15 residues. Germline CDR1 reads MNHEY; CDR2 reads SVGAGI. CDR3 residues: CASSYLTGGVYGYTF. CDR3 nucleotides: TGTGCCAGCAGTTACCTTACGGGGGGCGTCTATGGCTACACCTTC.

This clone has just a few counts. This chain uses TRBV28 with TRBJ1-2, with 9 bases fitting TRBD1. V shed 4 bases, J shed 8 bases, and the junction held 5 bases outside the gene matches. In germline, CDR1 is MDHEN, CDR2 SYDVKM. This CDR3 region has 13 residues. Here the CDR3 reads CASSSGQGSGYTF. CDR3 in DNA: TGTGCCAGCAGTTCCGGACAGGGGTCGGGCTACACCTTC.

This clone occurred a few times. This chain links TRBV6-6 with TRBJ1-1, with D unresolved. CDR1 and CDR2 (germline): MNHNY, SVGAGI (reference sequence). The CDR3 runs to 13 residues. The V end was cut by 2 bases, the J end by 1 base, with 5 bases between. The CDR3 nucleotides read TGTGCCAGCAGTTACAGGAGGAACACTGAAGCTTTCTTT. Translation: CASSYRRNTEAFF.

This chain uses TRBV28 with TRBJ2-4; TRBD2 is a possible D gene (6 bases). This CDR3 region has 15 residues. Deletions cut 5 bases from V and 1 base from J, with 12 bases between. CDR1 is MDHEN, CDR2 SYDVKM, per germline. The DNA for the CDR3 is TGTGCCAGCAGTCACGGGAGTAGCGCCAAAAACATTCAGTACTTC. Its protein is CASSHGSSAKNIQYF.

CDR3 in amino acids: CASSQPGLAESWYF. The DNA of the CDR3 is TGTGCCAGCAGTCAACCGGGACTAGCGGAGAGTTGGTACTTC. J is TRBJ2-7 and V is TRBV25-1, with 11 bases lining up with TRBD2. This CDR3 is built from 14 residues. CDR1 MGHDK and CDR2 SYGVNS come from the germline V gene. V was pared by 5 bases and J by 12 bases, with 12 bases of the junction left unmatched.

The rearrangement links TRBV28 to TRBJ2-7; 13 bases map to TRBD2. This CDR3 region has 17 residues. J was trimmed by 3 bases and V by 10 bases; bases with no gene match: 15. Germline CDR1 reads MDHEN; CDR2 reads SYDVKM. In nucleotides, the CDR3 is TGTGCCACCTCCGGTACTAGCGGGAGGGTTGCGGGCTACGAGCAGTACTTC. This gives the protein CATSGTSGRVAGYEQYF.

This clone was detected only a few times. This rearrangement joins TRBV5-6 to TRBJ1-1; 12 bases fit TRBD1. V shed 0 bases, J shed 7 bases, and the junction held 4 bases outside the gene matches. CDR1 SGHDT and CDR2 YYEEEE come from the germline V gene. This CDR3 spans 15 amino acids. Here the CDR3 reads CASSLVGQGAVEAFF. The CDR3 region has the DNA TGTGCCAGCAGCTTGGTGGGACAGGGGGCTGTTGAAGCTTTCTTT.

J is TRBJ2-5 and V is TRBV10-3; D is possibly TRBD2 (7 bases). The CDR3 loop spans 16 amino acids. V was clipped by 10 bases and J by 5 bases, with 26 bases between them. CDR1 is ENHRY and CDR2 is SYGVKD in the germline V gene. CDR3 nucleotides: TGTGCCACAAAGTGGACTCAAGGGGGGGATGCGGAGACCCAGTACTTC. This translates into CATKWTQGGDAETQYF.

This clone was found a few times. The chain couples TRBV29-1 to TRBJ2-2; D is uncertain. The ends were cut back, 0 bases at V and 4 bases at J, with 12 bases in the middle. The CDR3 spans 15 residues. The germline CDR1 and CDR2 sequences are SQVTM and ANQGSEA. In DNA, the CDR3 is TGCAGCGTTGAAGATCGGTCGGGTGGCACCGGGGAGCTGTTTTTT. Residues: CSVEDRSGGTGELFF.

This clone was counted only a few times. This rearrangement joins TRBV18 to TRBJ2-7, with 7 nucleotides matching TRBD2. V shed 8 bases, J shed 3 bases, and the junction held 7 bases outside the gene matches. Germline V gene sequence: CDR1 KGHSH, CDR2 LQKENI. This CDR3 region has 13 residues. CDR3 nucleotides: TGTGCCAGCAAGGAAGCGGGAAGCTACGAGCAGTACTTC. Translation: CASKEAGSYEQYF. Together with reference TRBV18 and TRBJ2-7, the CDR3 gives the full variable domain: NAGVMQNPRHLVRRRGQEARLRCSPMKGHSHVYWYRQLPEEGLKFMVYLQKENIIDESGMPKERFSAEFPKEGPSILRIQQVVRGDSAAYFCASKEAGSYEQYFGPGTRLTVT.

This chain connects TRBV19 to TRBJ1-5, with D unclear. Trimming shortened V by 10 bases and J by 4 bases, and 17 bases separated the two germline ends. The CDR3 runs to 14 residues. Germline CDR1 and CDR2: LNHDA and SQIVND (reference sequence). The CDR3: CATSNSAGNQPQHF. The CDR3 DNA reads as TGTGCCACCTCAAACAGCGCGGGGAATCAGCCCCAGCATTTT.

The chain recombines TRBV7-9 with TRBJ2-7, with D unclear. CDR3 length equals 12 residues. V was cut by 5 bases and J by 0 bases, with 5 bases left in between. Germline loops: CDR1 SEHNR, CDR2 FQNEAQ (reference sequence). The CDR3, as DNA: TGTGCCAGCAGCCATAGCTCCTACGAGCAGTACTTC. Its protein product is CASSHSSYEQYF.

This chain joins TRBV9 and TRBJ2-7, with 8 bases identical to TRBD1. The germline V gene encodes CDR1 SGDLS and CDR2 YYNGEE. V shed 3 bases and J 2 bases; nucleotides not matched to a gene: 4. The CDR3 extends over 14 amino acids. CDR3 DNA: TGTGCCAGCAGCGAGAGGACAGGGACCTACGAGCAGTACTTC. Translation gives CASSERTGTYEQYF.

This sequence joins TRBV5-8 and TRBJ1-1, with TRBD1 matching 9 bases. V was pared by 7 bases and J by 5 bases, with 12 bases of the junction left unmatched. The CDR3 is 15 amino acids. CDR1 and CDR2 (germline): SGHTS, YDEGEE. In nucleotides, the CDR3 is TGTGCCAGCCCAATGACAGGGGGGGTCGAAACTGAAGCTTTCTTT. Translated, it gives CASPMTGGVETEAFF.

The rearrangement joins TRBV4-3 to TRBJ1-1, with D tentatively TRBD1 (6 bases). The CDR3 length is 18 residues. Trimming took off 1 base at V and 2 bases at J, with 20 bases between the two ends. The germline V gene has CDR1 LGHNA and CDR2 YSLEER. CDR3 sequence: CASSQGLRGRDINTEAFF. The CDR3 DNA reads TGCGCCAGCAGCCAAGGGTTGAGGGGACGGGACATTAACACTGAAGCTTTCTTT.

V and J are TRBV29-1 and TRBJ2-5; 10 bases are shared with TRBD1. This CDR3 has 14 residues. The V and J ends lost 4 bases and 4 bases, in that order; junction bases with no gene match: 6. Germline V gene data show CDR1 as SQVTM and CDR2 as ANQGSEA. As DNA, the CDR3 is TGCAGCGTTGGAGGACAGGGGGGGGGAGAGACCCAGTACTTC. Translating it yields CSVGGQGGGETQYF.

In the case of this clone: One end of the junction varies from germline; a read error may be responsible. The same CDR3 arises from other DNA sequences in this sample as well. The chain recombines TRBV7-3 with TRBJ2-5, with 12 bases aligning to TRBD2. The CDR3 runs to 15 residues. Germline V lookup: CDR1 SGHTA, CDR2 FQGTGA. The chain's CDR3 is CASSLLAGGLETQYF. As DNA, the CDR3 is TGCGCCAGCAGCCTTCTAGCGGGAGGGCTGGAGACCCAGTACTTC.

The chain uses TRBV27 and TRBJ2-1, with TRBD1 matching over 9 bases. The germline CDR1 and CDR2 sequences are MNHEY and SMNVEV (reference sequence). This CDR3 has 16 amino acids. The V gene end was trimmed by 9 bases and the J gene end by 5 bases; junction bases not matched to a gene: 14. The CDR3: CASPRPGQGFDNEQFF. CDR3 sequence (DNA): TGTGCCAGTCCCCGCCCGGGACAGGGCTTCGACAATGAGCAGTTCTTC.

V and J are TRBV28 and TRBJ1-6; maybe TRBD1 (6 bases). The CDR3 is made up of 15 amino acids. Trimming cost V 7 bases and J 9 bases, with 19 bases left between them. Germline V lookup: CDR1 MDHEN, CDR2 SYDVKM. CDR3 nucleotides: TGTGCCAGCACCCCGAGACCCCTGGGGGCTTCACCCCTCCACTTT. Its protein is CASTPRPLGASPLHF.

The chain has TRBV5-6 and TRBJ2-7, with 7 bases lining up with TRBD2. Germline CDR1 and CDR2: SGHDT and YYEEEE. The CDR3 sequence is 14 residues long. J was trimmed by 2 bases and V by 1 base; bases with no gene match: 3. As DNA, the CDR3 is TGTGCCAGCAGCTTGAGCGGGAACCCCTACGAGCAGTACTTC. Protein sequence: CASSLSGNPYEQYF.

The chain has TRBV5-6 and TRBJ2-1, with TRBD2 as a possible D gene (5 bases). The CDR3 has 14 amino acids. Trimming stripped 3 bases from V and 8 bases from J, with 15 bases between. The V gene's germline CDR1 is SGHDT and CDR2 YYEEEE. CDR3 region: CASSSGGSMDEQFF. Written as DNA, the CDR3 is TGTGCCAGCAGCTCCGGTGGGAGTATGGATGAGCAGTTCTTC.

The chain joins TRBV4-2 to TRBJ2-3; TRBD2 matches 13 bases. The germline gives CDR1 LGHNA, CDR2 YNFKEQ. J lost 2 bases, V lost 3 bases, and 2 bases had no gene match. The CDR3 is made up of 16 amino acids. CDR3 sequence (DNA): TGTGCCAGCAGCCAGGGGACTAGCGGGACCACAGATACGCAGTATTTT. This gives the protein CASSQGTSGTTDTQYF.

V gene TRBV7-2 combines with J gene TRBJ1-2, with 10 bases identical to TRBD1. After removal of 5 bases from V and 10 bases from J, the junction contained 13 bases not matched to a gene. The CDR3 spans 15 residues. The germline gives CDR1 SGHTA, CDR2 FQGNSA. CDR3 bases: TGTGCCAGCAGCCCCCTGTCCGGGACAGGGGTTGACTACACCTTC. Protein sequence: CASSPLSGTGVDYTF.

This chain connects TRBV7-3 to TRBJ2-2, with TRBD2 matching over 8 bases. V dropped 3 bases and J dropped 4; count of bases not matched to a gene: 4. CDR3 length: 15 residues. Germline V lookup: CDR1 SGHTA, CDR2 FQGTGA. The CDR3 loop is CASSLAGGGTGELFF. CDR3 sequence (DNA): TGTGCCAGCAGCTTGGCGGGAGGAGGCACCGGGGAGCTGTTTTTT.